Presented here are 10 T cell receptor beta chains from one specimen sequenced in a study of blood T cell repertoires in COVID-19. Here immunoSEQ multiplex PCR was the method, and the copy in TCRdb shows in-frame clones only, minus some. This table holds around 300,000 clones, 85% to 90% found once. Specimen: peripheral blood. The origin of the receptors is a woman aged 40 to 50 with COVID-19, enrolled during active disease.

The chain uses TRBV10-3 and TRBJ2-7; possibly TRBD2 for D (6 bases). This CDR3 spans 14 amino acids. From germline, CDR1 is ENHRY and CDR2 SYGVKD. This CDR3 reads CASGEAGVAYEQYF. In DNA, the CDR3 is TGTGCTTCCGGGGAGGCAGGAGTAGCCTACGAGCAGTACTTC.

The rearrangement links TRBV5-1 to TRBJ1-1; a possible D gene is TRBD1 (5 bases). This CDR3 has 13 residues. V was trimmed by 4 bases and J by 6 bases, leaving 13 bases between them. In germline, CDR1 is SGHRS, CDR2 YFSETQ. CDR3 residues: CASSGGDLAEAFF. The CDR3, as DNA: TGCGCCAGCAGCGGGGGGGATTTGGCTGAAGCTTTCTTT.

As concerns this clone: Different DNA sequences within this sample yield the same CDR3. The gene calls are TRBV18 and TRBJ2-7; D uncertain. Deletions cut 6 bases from V and 0 bases from J, with 6 bases between. From germline, CDR1 is KGHSH and CDR2 LQKENI. CDR3 length: 12 residues. The CDR3: CASSPSSYEQYF. The CDR3 DNA reads TGTGCCAGCTCTCCTAGCTCCTACGAGCAGTACTTC.

The V and J genes are TRBV14 and TRBJ2-2, with 7 bases fitting TRBD1. The length of the CDR3 is 15 residues. Germline CDR1 is SGHDN and CDR2 is FVKESK. The ends lost 4 bases at V and 4 bases at J; junction bases unmatched: 6. DNA of the CDR3: TGTGCCAGCAGCCGACCGGGACAGCTCACCGGGGAGCTGTTTTTT. It encodes CASSRPGQLTGELFF.

The chain recombines TRBV9 with TRBJ2-2; D possibly corresponds to TRBD2 (6 bases). V was pared by 0 bases and J by 9 bases, with 9 bases between. The CDR3 contains 13 residues. The V gene's germline CDR1 is SGDLS and CDR2 YYNGEE. CDR3 protein: CASSVEEGRELFF. The CDR3 bases are TGTGCCAGCAGCGTAGAGGAGGGGCGGGAGCTGTTTTTT.

This chain joins TRBV5-1 and TRBJ1-4; 10 bases line up with TRBD1. V lost 6 bases, J lost 8 bases, and 4 bases stayed unmatched. CDR1 and CDR2 (germline): SGHRS, YFSETQ. The CDR3 has 13 residues. The CDR3: CASMETGGEKLFF. The CDR3 bases are TGCGCCAGCATGGAGACAGGGGGCGAAAAACTGTTTTTT.

This clone has only one observation. J is TRBJ2-2 and V is TRBV19; D gene unclear. Germline CDR1 is LNHDA and CDR2 is SQIVND (reference sequence). V gave up 3 bases and J gave up 6 bases, with 8 bases separating them. The CDR3 covers 13 residues. This chain's CDR3 is CASSIRVAGELFF. Here the CDR3 DNA reads TGTGCCAGTAGTATCCGGGTCGCCGGGGAGCTGTTTTTT.

The chain has TRBV28 and TRBJ2-2; the D is unclear. This CDR3 has 15 amino acids. The germline V and J ends were trimmed by 6 bases and 7 bases, with 18 bases remaining between them. Germline loops: CDR1 MDHEN, CDR2 SYDVKM. The CDR3 loop is CASSPSYEPLGELFF. The CDR3 DNA reads as TGTGCCAGCAGCCCCTCCTATGAACCTCTCGGGGAGCTGTTTTTT.

The chain combines TRBV7-8 with TRBJ1-4, with D uncertain. The CDR3 spans 13 residues. Looked up from germline, CDR1 is SGHVS and CDR2 is FQNEAQ. V lost 5 bases to trimming and J lost 8 bases, with 12 bases between them. The CDR3 is CASSRSEAEKLFF. The CDR3 bases are TGTGCCAGCAGCCGATCAGAGGCGGAAAAACTGTTTTTT.

The V gene is TRBV4-3, the J gene TRBJ1-1; D is unclear. Trimming shortened V by 1 base and J by 0 bases, and 15 bases separated the two germline ends. In germline, CDR1 is LGHNA, CDR2 YSLEER. CDR3 length: 17 amino acids. The CDR3 region has the DNA TGCGCCAGCAGCCAAGTGTTGACGGGAGGCATGAACACTGAAGCTTTCTTT. This gives the protein CASSQVLTGGMNTEAFF.